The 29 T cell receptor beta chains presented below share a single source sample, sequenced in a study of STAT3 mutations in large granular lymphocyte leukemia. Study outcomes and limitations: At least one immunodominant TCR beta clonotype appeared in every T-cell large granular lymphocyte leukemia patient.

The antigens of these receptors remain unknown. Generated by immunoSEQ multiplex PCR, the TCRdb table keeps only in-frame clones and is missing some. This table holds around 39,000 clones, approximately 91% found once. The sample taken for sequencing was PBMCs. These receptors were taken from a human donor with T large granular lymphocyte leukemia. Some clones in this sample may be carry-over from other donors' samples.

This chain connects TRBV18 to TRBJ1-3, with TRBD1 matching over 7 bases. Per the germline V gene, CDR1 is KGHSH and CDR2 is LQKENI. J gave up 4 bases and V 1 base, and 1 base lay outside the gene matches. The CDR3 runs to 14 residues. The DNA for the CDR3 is TGTGCCAGCTCACCACGGGACAGAGGAAACACCATATATTTT. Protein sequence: CASSPRDRGNTIYF.

For the CDR3, the DNA is TGTGCCAGCAGCCCCCAGGATAGCAATCAGCCCCAGCATTTT. It specifies CASSPQDSNQPQHF. The chain combines TRBV7-2 with TRBJ1-5; D not certain. CDR3 length: 14 residues. Trimming pared 5 bases from V and 0 bases from J, leaving 8 bases between. Germline V gene lookup returns CDR1 SGHTA and CDR2 FQGNSA. The variable domain in full, with the rest retrieved from reference TRBV7-2 and TRBJ1-5, is GAGVSQSPSNKVTEKGKDVELRCDPISGHTALYWYRQSLGQGLEFLIYFQGNSAPDKSGLPSDRFSAERTGGSVSTLTIQRTQQEDSAVYLCASSPQDSNQPQHFGDGTRLSIL.

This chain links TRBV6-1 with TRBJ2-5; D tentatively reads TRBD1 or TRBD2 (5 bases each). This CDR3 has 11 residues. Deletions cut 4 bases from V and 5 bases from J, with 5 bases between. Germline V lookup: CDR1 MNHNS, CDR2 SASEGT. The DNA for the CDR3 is TGTGCCAGCAGTGGGGGGGAGACCCAGTACTTC. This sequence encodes CASSGGETQYF.

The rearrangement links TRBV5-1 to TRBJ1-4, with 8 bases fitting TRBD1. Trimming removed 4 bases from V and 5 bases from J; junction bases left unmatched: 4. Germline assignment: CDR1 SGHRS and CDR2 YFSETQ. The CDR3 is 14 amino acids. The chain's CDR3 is CASSPGQENEKLFF. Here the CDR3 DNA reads TGCGCCAGCAGCCCGGGACAGGAGAATGAAAAACTGTTTTTT.

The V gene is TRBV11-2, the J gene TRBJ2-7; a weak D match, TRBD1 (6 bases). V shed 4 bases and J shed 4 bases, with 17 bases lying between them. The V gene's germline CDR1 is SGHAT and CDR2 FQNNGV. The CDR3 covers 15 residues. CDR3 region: CASSWNRANFYEQYV. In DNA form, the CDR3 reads TGTGCCAGCAGCTGGAACAGGGCGAATTTTTACGAGCAGTACGTC.

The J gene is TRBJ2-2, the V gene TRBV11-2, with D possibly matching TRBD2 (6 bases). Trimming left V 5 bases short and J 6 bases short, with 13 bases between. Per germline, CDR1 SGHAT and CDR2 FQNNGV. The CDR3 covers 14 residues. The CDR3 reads CASSILREAGELFF. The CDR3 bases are TGTGCCAGCAGCATTCTTAGGGAGGCCGGGGAGCTGTTTTTT.

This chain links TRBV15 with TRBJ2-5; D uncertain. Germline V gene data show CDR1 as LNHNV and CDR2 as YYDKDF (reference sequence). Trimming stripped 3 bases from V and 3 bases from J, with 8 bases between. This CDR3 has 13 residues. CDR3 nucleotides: TGTGCCACCAGCAGGGAGCCGAAAGAGACCCAGTACTTC. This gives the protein CATSREPKETQYF.

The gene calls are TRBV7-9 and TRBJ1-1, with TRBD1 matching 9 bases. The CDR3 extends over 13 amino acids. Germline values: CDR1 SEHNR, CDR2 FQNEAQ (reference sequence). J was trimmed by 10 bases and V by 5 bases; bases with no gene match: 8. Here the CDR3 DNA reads TGTGCCAGCAGCCCACAGGGGGCCCTGCGAGCTTTCTTT. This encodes CASSPQGALRAFF.

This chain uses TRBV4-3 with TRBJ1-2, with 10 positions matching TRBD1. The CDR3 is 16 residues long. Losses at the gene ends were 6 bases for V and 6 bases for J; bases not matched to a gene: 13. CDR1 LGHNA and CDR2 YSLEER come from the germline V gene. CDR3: CASRTDRGGGYDGYTF. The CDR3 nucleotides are TGCGCCAGCAGGACGGACAGGGGGGGAGGTTATGATGGCTACACCTTC.

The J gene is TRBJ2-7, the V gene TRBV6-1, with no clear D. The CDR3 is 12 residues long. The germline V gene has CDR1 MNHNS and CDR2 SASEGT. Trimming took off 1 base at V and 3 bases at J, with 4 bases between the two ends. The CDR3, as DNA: TGTGCCAGCAGTGAAGGCAGCTACGAGCAGTACGTC. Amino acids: CASSEGSYEQYV.

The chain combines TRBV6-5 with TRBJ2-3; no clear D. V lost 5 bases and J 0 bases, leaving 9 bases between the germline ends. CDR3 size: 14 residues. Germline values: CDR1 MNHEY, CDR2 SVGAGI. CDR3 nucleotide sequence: TGTGCCAGCAGTGCAGGCTCGAGCACAGATACGCAGTATTTT. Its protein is CASSAGSSTDTQYF.

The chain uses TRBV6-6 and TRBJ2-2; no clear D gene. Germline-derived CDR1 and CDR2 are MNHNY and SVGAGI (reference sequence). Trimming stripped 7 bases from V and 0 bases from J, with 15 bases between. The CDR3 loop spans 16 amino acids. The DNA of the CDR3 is TGTGCCAGCACTCGGCTAGGCCGATCGAACACCGGGGAGCTGTTTTTT. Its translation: CASTRLGRSNTGELFF.

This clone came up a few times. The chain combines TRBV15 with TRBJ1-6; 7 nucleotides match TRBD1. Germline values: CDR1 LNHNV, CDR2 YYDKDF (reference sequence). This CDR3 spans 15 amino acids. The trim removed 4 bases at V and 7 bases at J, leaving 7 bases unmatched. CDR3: CATSKDRVDNSPLHF. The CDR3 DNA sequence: TGTGCCACCAGCAAAGACAGGGTCGACAATTCACCCCTCCACTTT. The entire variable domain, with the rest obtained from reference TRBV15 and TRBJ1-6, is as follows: DAMVIQNPRYQVTQFGKPVTLSCSQTLNHNVMYWYQQKSSQAPKLLFHYYDKDFNNEADTPDNFQSRRPNTSFCFLDIRSPGLGDTAMYLCATSKDRVDNSPLHFGNGTRLTVT.

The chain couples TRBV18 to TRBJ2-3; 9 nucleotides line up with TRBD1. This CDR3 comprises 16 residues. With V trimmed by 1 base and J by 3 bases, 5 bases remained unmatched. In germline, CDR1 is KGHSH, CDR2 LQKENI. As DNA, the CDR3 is TGTGCCAGCTCACCACTGGACAGGGGCGCAACAGATACGCAGTATTTT. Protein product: CASSPLDRGATDTQYF.

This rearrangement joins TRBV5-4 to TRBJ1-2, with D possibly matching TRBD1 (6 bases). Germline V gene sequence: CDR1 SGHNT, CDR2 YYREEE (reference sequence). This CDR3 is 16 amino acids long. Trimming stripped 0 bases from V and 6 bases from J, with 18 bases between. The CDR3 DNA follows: TGTGCCAGCAGCTTGGATATTAAGCTGGGGGGCGATGGCTACACCTTC. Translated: CASSLDIKLGGDGYTF.

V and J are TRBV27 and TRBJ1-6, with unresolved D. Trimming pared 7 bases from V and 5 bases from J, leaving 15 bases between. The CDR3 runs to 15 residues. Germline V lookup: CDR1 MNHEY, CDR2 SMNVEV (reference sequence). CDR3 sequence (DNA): TGTGCCAGCACTTTTTTGGCGGGGAATAATTCACCCCTCCACTTT. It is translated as CASTFLAGNNSPLHF.

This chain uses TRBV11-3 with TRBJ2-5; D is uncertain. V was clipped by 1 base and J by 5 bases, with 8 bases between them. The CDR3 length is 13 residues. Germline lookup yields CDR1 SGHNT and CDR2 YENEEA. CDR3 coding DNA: TGTGCCAGCAGCTTAGCACCAACGGAGACCCAGTACTTC. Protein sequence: CASSLAPTETQYF.

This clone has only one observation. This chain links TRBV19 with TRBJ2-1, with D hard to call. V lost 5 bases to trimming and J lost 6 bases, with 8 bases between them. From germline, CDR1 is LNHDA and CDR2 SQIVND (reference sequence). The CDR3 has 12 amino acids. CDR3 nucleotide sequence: TGTGCCAGTAGTGGGTACGTCAATGAGCAGTTCTTC. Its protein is CASSGYVNEQFF.

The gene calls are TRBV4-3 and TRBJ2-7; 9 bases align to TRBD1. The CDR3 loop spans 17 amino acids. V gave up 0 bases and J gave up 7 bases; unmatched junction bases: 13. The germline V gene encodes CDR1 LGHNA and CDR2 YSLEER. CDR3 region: CASSQDRGSRTGDEQYF. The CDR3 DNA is TGCGCCAGCAGCCAAGATAGGGGATCCAGGACAGGGGATGAGCAGTACTTC.

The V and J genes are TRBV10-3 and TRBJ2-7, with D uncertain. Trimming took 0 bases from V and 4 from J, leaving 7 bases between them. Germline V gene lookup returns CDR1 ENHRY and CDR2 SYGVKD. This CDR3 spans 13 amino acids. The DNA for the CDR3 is TGTGCCATCAGTGAGTCTCCAGGTTACGAGCAGTACGTC. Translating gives CAISESPGYEQYV.

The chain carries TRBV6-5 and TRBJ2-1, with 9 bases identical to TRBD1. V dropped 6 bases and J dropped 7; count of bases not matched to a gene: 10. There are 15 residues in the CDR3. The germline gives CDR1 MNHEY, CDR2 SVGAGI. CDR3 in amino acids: CASSPTGTGTNEQFF. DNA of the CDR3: TGTGCCAGCAGCCCGACCGGGACAGGGACGAATGAGCAGTTCTTC.

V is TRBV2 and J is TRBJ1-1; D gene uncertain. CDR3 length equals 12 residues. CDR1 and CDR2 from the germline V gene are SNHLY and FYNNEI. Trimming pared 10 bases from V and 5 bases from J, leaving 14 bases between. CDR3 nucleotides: TGTGCCACCTCGCGGGTAAGGACTGAAGCTTTCTTT. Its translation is CATSRVRTEAFF.

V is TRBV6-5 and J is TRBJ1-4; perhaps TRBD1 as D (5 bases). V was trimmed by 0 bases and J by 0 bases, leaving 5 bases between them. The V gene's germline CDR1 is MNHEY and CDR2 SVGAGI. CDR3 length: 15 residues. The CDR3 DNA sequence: TGTGCCAGCAGTTACTCAGGGGCAACTAATGAAAAACTGTTTTTT. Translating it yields CASSYSGATNEKLFF.

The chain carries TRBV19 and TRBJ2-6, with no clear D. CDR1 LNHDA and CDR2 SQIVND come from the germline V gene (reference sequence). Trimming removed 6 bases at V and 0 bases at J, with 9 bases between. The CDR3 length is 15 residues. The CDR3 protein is CASRPVPSGANVLTF. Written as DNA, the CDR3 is TGTGCCAGTAGACCCGTCCCCTCTGGGGCCAACGTCCTGACTTTC.

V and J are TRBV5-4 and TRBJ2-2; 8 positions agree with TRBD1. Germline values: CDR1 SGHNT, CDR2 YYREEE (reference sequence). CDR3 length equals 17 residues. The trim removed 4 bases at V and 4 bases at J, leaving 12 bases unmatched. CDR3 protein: CASSPLTGALGTGELFF. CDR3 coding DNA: TGTGCCAGCAGCCCGTTGACAGGGGCGTTGGGCACCGGGGAGCTGTTTTTT.

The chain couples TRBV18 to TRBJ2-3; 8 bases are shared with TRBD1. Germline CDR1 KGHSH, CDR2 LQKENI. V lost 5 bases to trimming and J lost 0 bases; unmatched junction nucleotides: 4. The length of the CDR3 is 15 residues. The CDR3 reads CASSSRQGSTDTQYF. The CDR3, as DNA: TGTGCCAGCTCATCCCGACAGGGGAGCACAGATACGCAGTATTTT.

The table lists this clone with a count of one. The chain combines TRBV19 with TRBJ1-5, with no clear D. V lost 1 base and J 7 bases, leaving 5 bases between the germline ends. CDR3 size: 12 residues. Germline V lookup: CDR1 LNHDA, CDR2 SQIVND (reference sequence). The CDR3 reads CASSIGTQPQHF. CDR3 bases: TGTGCCAGTAGTATAGGGACGCAGCCCCAGCATTTT.

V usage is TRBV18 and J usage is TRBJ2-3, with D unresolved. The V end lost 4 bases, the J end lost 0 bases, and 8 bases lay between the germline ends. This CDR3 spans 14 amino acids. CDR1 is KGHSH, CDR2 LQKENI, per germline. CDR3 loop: CASSHFDSTDTQYF. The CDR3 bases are TGTGCCAGCTCACACTTCGACAGCACAGATACGCAGTATTTT.

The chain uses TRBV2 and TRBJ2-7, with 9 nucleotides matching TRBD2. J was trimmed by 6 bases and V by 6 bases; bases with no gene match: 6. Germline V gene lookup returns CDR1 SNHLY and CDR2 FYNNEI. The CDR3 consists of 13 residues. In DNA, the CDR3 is TGTGCCAGCAGCCCTAGCGGGATAGGCGAGCAGTACGTC. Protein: CASSPSGIGEQYV.